The clone carrying this T cell receptor (beta chain) is medium-sized in the sample. This sample is drawn from a study of early T cells in non-severe SARS-CoV-2 infection. For the study at large: The chains were unpaired, and the sequenced material was bulk RNA from unsorted whole blood.

Unique molecular identifiers were attached to individual cDNA molecules. Each CDR3 protein is one row after TCRdb ran MiXCR on the 5' RACE reads. This sample has roughly 29,000 distinct CDR3 sequences, with approximately 2.9% found just once. The ends were cut back, 6 bases at V and 9 bases at J, with 18 bases in the middle. The CDR3 is made up of 15 amino acids. This clonotype was obtained from an adult who was a healthcare worker with PCR-confirmed SARS-CoV-2 infection or an uninfected control (not recorded which). This sequence joins TRBV12-3 or TRBV12-4 and TRBJ1-6; D uncertain. The sample taken for sequencing was whole blood. CDR3 protein: CASSRLGPGRSPLHF. DNA of the CDR3: TGTGCCAGCAGCCGTCTTGGGCCTGGACGTTCACCCCTCCACTTT.